The 28 T cell receptor beta chains reported below all come from one sample, sequenced in a study of early stage breast cancer tumors. Measured with immunoSEQ multiplex PCR; TCRdb has only the in-frame clones, and not every one. The table records 20,000 to 25,000 clones, roughly three quarters of them present only once. The sequenced material came from blood. These receptors originate from a person in their sixties with breast cancer.

CDR3 nucleotide sequence: TGTGCCAGCAGCTTAGTAGAGGGGGCGAGAGAGCAGTACTTC. It yields the protein CASSLVEGAREQYF. The chain uses TRBV7-6 and TRBJ2-7; 7 bases fit TRBD1. V gave up 1 base and J gave up 7 bases; unmatched junction bases: 7. CDR1 and CDR2 from the germline V gene are SGHVS and FNYEAQ. The CDR3 is made up of 14 amino acids. The whole variable domain, remainder taken from reference TRBV7-6 and TRBJ2-7, is GAGVSQSPRYKVTKRGQDVALRCDPISGHVSLYWYRQALGQGPEFLTYFNYEAQQDKSGLPNDRFSAERPEGSISTLTIQRTEQRDSAMYRCASSLVEGAREQYFGPGTRLTVT.

The V and J genes are TRBV6-5 and TRBJ2-7, with 8 nucleotides matching TRBD1. Trimming removed 5 bases from V and 1 base from J; junction bases left unmatched: 4. The CDR3 loop spans 14 amino acids. Germline V gene data show CDR1 as MNHEY and CDR2 as SVGAGI. Here the CDR3 DNA reads TGTGCCAGCAGTCAGGGACAGGCGTCCTACGAGCAGTACTTC. Translated: CASSQGQASYEQYF.

For this clone: The junction and the germline gene differ at one end; a read error may be behind it. The chain combines TRBV6-1 with TRBJ2-5; a possible D gene is TRBD2 (5 bases). In germline, CDR1 is MNHNS, CDR2 SASEGT. The CDR3 is 14 amino acids. CDR3 sequence (DNA): TGTGCCATCAGTGAGTCGCAGGCGGGAGAGACCCAGTACTTC. This encodes CAISESQAGETQYF.

The J gene is TRBJ2-5, the V gene TRBV5-1; TRBD1 agrees at 7 bases. The CDR3 contains 15 residues. The trim removed 0 bases at V and 2 bases at J, leaving 4 bases unmatched. Per the germline V gene, CDR1 is SGHRS and CDR2 is YFSETQ. The CDR3 nucleotides read TGCGCCAGCAGCTTGGGGACAGGCTCTCAAGAGACCCAGTACTTC. Amino acid sequence: CASSLGTGSQETQYF.

This rearrangement joins TRBV19 to TRBJ1-2; 8 bases agree with TRBD1. The CDR3 totals 16 residues. V shed 6 bases and J 3 bases; nucleotides not matched to a gene: 12. Germline V lookup: CDR1 LNHDA, CDR2 SQIVND (reference sequence). CDR3 loop: CASSESRTGPHYGYTF. The DNA of the CDR3 is TGTGCCAGTAGCGAGTCCCGGACAGGGCCTCACTATGGCTACACCTTC.

The V and J genes are TRBV5-1 and TRBJ2-2; no definite D call. Trimming left V 0 bases short and J 4 bases short, with 13 bases between. Germline loops: CDR1 SGHRS, CDR2 YFSETQ. CDR3 size: 16 residues. CDR3 sequence: CASSLEEGRITGELFF. The CDR3 bases are TGCGCCAGCAGCTTGGAGGAAGGACGGATCACCGGGGAGCTGTTTTTT.

J is TRBJ2-3 and V is TRBV6-5; D is unresolved. The germline V and J ends were trimmed by 0 bases and 4 bases, with 5 bases remaining between them. Germline V gene lookup returns CDR1 MNHEY and CDR2 SVGAGI. The CDR3 is 13 residues long. As DNA, the CDR3 is TGTGCCAGCAGTTACTCTCGGGCAGATACGCAGTATTTT. Amino acids: CASSYSRADTQYF.

The chain is built from TRBV11-3 and TRBJ2-5; TRBD2 aligns across 12 bases. The CDR3 runs 17 residues. CDR1 and CDR2 from the germline V gene are SGHNT and YENEEA. After removal of 3 bases from V and 6 bases from J, the junction contained 11 bases not matched to a gene. CDR3 coding DNA: TGTGCCAGCAGCTTCGGACCAACTAGCGGGAGGAAGCAGACCCAGTACTTC. Residues: CASSFGPTSGRKQTQYF.

The chain uses TRBV5-1 and TRBJ1-1; the D gene is possibly TRBD1 (5 bases). CDR1 is SGHRS, CDR2 YFSETQ, per germline. Trimming cost V 3 bases and J 1 base, with 10 bases left between them. The CDR3 extends over 14 amino acids. DNA for the CDR3: TGCGCCAGCAGCTCCCAGGGTGGGAACACTGAAGCTTTCTTT. This sequence encodes CASSSQGGNTEAFF.

The chain joins TRBV29-1 to TRBJ1-1, with D possibly being TRBD1 (5 bases). With 4 bases removed from V and 4 bases from J, the gap between germline ends came to 25 bases. This CDR3 is built from 17 residues. Germline V lookup: CDR1 SQVTM, CDR2 ANQGSEA. CDR3 sequence reads: CSVGGGQGRLVVTEAFF. CDR3 sequence (DNA): TGCAGCGTTGGGGGGGGTCAGGGAAGGTTGGTTGTCACTGAAGCTTTCTTT.

The J gene is TRBJ2-3, the V gene TRBV4-2; 8 nucleotides align to TRBD2. Per the germline V gene, CDR1 is LGHNA and CDR2 is YNFKEQ. This CDR3 contains 16 residues. Trimming cost V 4 bases and J 5 bases; bases outside gene matches: 11. The CDR3 here is CASSRGDSGVVDTQYF. For the CDR3, the DNA is TGTGCCAGCAGCCGGGGGGATAGCGGGGTTGTAGATACGCAGTATTTT.

The V gene is TRBV7-6, the J gene TRBJ1-3; D is perhaps TRBD1 (5 bases). V lost 1 base and J 2 bases, leaving 12 bases between the germline ends. Germline-derived CDR1 and CDR2 are SGHVS and FNYEAQ. The CDR3 totals 16 residues. The CDR3 loop is CASSLEREQAGNTIYF. In nucleotides, the CDR3 is TGTGCCAGCAGCTTAGAAAGGGAACAGGCTGGAAACACCATATATTTT.

The chain employs TRBV9 and TRBJ1-5; 9 bases fit TRBD1. V was clipped by 3 bases and J by 5 bases; unmatched bases: 6. Germline V CDR1 and CDR2: SGDLS, YYNGEE. This CDR3 comprises 15 residues. The CDR3 bases are TGTGCCAGCAGCGCTCATGACAGGGGGGATCAGCCCCAGCATTTT. Its protein is CASSAHDRGDQPQHF.

The CDR3 nucleotides read TGTGCCAGCTCACCGGAAGGGGAGACCCAGTACTTC. Amino acid sequence: CASSPEGETQYF. The chain joins TRBV18 to TRBJ2-5; no reliable D call. Germline loops: CDR1 KGHSH, CDR2 LQKENI. The V end was cut by 3 bases, the J end by 5 bases, with 7 bases between. This CDR3 region has 12 residues.

The chain combines TRBV30 with TRBJ1-3; D remains unclear. The CDR3 has 13 amino acids. V gave up 0 bases and J gave up 3 bases, with 6 bases separating them. Germline loops: CDR1 GTSNPN, CDR2 SVGIG (reference sequence). The CDR3 sequence: CAWSVQNGNTIYF. Written as DNA, the CDR3 is TGTGCCTGGAGTGTACAGAATGGAAACACCATATATTTT.

This clone was observed a single time. The rearrangement joins TRBV5-1 to TRBJ1-2; D is undetermined. This CDR3 has 15 residues. The germline V gene encodes CDR1 SGHRS and CDR2 YFSETQ. The V end was cut by 4 bases, the J end by 3 bases, with 16 bases between. This CDR3 reads CASSERAHFYYGYTF. The CDR3, as DNA: TGCGCCAGCAGCGAACGGGCCCATTTCTACTATGGCTACACCTTC. Drawing the rest from reference TRBV5-1 and TRBJ1-2, the complete variable domain is KAGVTQTPRYLIKTRGQQVTLSCSPISGHRSVSWYQQTPGQGLQFLFEYFSETQRNKGNFPGRFSGRQFSNSRSEMNVSTLELGDSALYLCASSERAHFYYGYTFGSGTRLTVV.

This chain joins TRBV27 and TRBJ1-5; TRBD1 aligns across 8 bases. The CDR3 consists of 15 residues. CDR1 is MNHEY, CDR2 SMNVEV, per germline (reference sequence). With 6 bases clipped from V and 3 bases from J, the junction kept 7 bases outside the gene matches. CDR3 DNA: TGTGCCAGCAGCCCCTTGGACAGGGCCAATCAGCCCCAGCATTTT. Protein: CASSPLDRANQPQHF.

This chain links TRBV5-4 with TRBJ2-3; 7 positions agree with TRBD2. After removal of 4 bases from V and 7 bases from J, the junction contained 9 bases not matched to a gene. Germline V gene sequence: CDR1 SGHNT, CDR2 YYREEE (reference sequence). This CDR3 is 14 amino acids long. CDR3 sequence reads: CASSPGEGPYTQYF. CDR3 nucleotide sequence: TGTGCCAGCAGCCCCGGGGAGGGACCTTATACGCAGTATTTT.

This clone occurred a few times. The rearrangement uses TRBV19 and TRBJ1-3, with D uncertain. The germline V and J ends were trimmed by 3 bases and 8 bases, with 8 bases remaining between them. The CDR3 length is 12 residues. Germline V gene lookup returns CDR1 LNHDA and CDR2 SQIVND (reference sequence). The CDR3 loop is CASSIGGHTIYF. The DNA of the CDR3 is TGTGCCAGTAGTATTGGAGGACACACCATATATTTT.

V usage is TRBV5-1 and J usage is TRBJ1-2; 7 bases are a match to TRBD1. There are 15 residues in the CDR3. From germline, CDR1 is SGHRS and CDR2 YFSETQ. V was clipped by 4 bases and J by 3 bases; unmatched bases: 9. CDR3 nucleotides: TGCGCCAGCAGCCGAACTCCAGGGGGTGACTATGGCTACACCTTC. As protein: CASSRTPGGDYGYTF.

Written as DNA, the CDR3 is TGTGCCAGCAGTGAATCTGTCCCAGGGCTTCTACGCACCTACGAGCAGTACTTC. Protein: CASSESVPGLLRTYEQYF. J is TRBJ2-7 and V is TRBV2, with D possibly TRBD1 on 5 matching bases. Germline CDR1 is SNHLY and CDR2 is FYNNEI. V lost 2 bases to trimming and J lost 2 bases, with 22 bases between them. The CDR3 has 18 residues. Filled out from reference TRBV2 and TRBJ2-7, the complete variable domain reads EPEVTQTPSHQVTQMGQEVILRCVPISNHLYFYWYRQILGQKVEFLVSFYNNEISEKSEIFDDQFSVERPDGSNFTLKIRSTKLEDSAMYFCASSESVPGLLRTYEQYFGPGTRLTVT.

This clone has a handful of counts. The chain couples TRBV2 to TRBJ1-5; weak D call: TRBD1 (5 bases). V was trimmed by 2 bases and J by 5 bases, leaving 13 bases between them. CDR3 size: 15 residues. In germline, CDR1 is SNHLY, CDR2 FYNNEI. The CDR3 DNA reads as TGTGCCAGCAGTGAACAGGGTTTGAGGCATCAGCCCCAGCATTTT. Amino acids: CASSEQGLRHQPQHF.

This rearrangement joins TRBV19 to TRBJ2-1; D ambiguous. Germline V gives CDR1 LNHDA, CDR2 SQIVND (reference sequence). Trimming stripped 3 bases from V and 5 bases from J, with 11 bases between. There are 14 residues in the CDR3. This CDR3 is CASSIAPGNNEQFF. The CDR3 DNA follows: TGTGCCAGTAGTATTGCCCCCGGAAACAATGAGCAGTTCTTC.

The chain employs TRBV5-1 and TRBJ2-3, with 7 bases that match TRBD1. V gave up 0 bases and J gave up 1 base; unmatched junction bases: 8. This CDR3 spans 17 amino acids. Per germline, CDR1 SGHRS and CDR2 YFSETQ. CDR3 in DNA: TGCGCCAGCAGCTTGGCCGGCAGGGGGAAAGGCACAGATACGCAGTATTTT. Its protein is CASSLAGRGKGTDTQYF.

V usage is TRBV5-5 and J usage is TRBJ1-2; D is ambiguous. Germline V gene sequence: CDR1 SGHKS, CDR2 YYEKEE (reference sequence). This CDR3 comprises 14 residues. V lost 1 base, J lost 4 bases, and 11 bases lay in between. CDR3 in DNA: TGTGCCAGCAGCTTGACAACAGCCTCCTATGGCTACACCTTC. Protein sequence: CASSLTTASYGYTF.

The rearrangement uses TRBV5-6 and TRBJ2-5, with TRBD2 matching over 11 bases. Germline V gene lookup returns CDR1 SGHDT and CDR2 YYEEEE. Trimming removed 1 base from V and 6 bases from J; junction bases left unmatched: 5. There are 15 residues in the CDR3. In nucleotides, the CDR3 is TGTGCCAGCAGCTTGACTAGCGGGAGTAGAAAGACCCAGTACTTC. Its translation is CASSLTSGSRKTQYF.

This clone was seen a handful of times. The DNA of the CDR3 is TGTGCCAGCAGCCCTGGGACAGTTGATGAGCAGTTCTTC. Amino acids: CASSPGTVDEQFF. The chain is built from TRBV4-2 and TRBJ2-1; 7 bases map to TRBD1. The CDR3 has 13 amino acids. V dropped 4 bases and J dropped 8; count of bases not matched to a gene: 5. CDR1 and CDR2 (germline): LGHNA, YNFKEQ.

This clone has more than one count but fewer than ten. The chain uses TRBV4-2 and TRBJ1-1, with no clear D. The CDR3 spans 13 residues. V was pared by 4 bases and J by 5 bases, with 11 bases between. Germline CDR1 reads LGHNA; CDR2 reads YNFKEQ. CDR3 sequence (DNA): TGTGCCAGCAGCCTAAAACTGGGGACTGAAGCTTTCTTT. It yields the protein CASSLKLGTEAFF.